This paragraph reports one T cell receptor (beta chain). The entry originates in a study of T-cell reconstitution after alpha-beta-depleted transplantation in children. The TCRbeta library incorporated unique molecular identifiers. TCRdb called the PCR reads again in MiXCR, with one record for every CDR3 protein. The sample holds hundreds of thousands of distinct CDR3 sequences, about 33% seen once. CDR1 is SGHTA, CDR2 FQGNSA, per germline. CDR3 length equals 16 residues. V lost 1 base to trimming and J lost 4 bases; unmatched junction nucleotides: 7. The origin of this receptor is a human donor who donated a stem cell graft to a child with aplastic anemia. The J gene is TRBJ2-1, the V gene TRBV7-2; 7 bases are a match to TRBD2. The material sequenced was PBMCs from the stem cell graft donor, taken from the stem cell graft. DNA for the CDR3: TGTGCCAGCAGCTTAGAGGCTAGCGGACTTTACAATGAGCAGTTCTTC. It codes for CASSLEASGLYNEQFF.